What follows is one T cell receptor beta chain and its context. Its antigen is currently unknown. This sample stems from a study of T cell repertoires in cytomegalovirus infection. Overall study context: Public signatures in TCR beta pointed to CMV infection and matching HLA type. Points from the study as a whole: Cumulative public TCR beta family frequency identified carriers of CMV plus the relevant HLA. HLA-C-restricted CMV-specific TCR beta clonotypes were dominant in the ex vivo response.

The CDR3 length is 15 residues. The germline gives CDR1 SNHLY, CDR2 FYNNEI. A single record per CDR3 protein comes from TCRdb applying MiXCR to the reads. The table records roughly 170,000 distinct CDR3 sequences, less than 25% of them present only once. Material: CD8+ T cells from cultured PBMCs, obtained from culture after CMV antigen stimulation. The chain carries TRBV2 and TRBJ2-3; D may be TRBD2 (6 bases). This TCR came from a human donor in good health (CMV status not recorded). Some clones in this sample may be carry-over from other donors' samples. As DNA, the CDR3 is TGTTCTGCCGTCTATGGGGGGTCCATCACAGATACGCAGTATTTT. Translated, it gives CSAVYGGSITDTQYF. The whole variable domain, filled in from reference TRBV2 and TRBJ2-3, reads EPEVTQTPSHQVTQMGQEVILRCVPISNHLYFYWYRQILGQKVEFLVSFYNNEISEKSEIFDDQFSVERPDGSNFTLKIRSTKLEDSAMYFCSAVYGGSITDTQYFGPGTRLTVL.